These 10 T cell receptor beta chains were sequenced from one sample in a study of blood T cell repertoires in COVID-19. The data were produced by immunoSEQ multiplex PCR, yet TCRdb's version contains in-frame clones alone and is incomplete. The sample carries tens of thousands of clones, roughly 86% recorded once. The sample comprised peripheral blood. These receptors all come from a man aged 60 to 69 with active or convalescent COVID-19.

The CDR3 DNA reads as TGTGCCACCAGCCGGAAGTCCGGGGAAGTGGGCTACACCTTC. This sequence encodes CATSRKSGEVGYTF. The V call is TRBV15, the J call TRBJ1-2; the D is unclear. The ends were cut back, 5 bases at V and 8 bases at J, with 18 bases in the middle. This CDR3 contains 14 residues. CDR1 is LNHNV, CDR2 YYDKDF, per germline (reference sequence).

The rearrangement uses TRBV5-6 and TRBJ2-5; TRBD1 might be the D (6 bases). This CDR3 region has 15 residues. The germline CDR1 and CDR2 sequences are SGHDT and YYEEEE. The V gene lost 3 bases and the J gene lost 7 bases, with 19 bases spanning the gap. In DNA, the CDR3 is TGTGCCAGCAGCTACCCGGGGACAAAGACCAGGACCCAGTACTTC. Its protein is CASSYPGTKTRTQYF. Full variable domain (rest looked up from reference TRBV5-6 and TRBJ2-5): DAGVTQSPTHLIKTRGQQVTLRCSPKSGHDTVSWYQQALGQGPQFIFQYYEEEERQRGNFPDRFSGHQFPNYSSELNVNALLLGDSALYLCASSYPGTKTRTQYFGPGTRLLVL.

The chain links TRBV5-4 to TRBJ2-3; D is unclear. V lost 0 bases, J lost 1 base, and 12 bases lay in between. The germline gives CDR1 SGHNT, CDR2 YYREEE (reference sequence). The CDR3 loop spans 16 amino acids. The CDR3 spells CASSLDPLGGTDTQYF. The CDR3 DNA follows: TGTGCCAGCAGCTTGGATCCCCTCGGAGGCACAGATACGCAGTATTTT.

This chain joins TRBV6-5 and TRBJ2-5; D not certain. The V end was cut by 7 bases, the J end by 8 bases, with 14 bases between. This CDR3 has 12 residues. CDR1 and CDR2 from the germline V gene are MNHEY and SVGAGI. The CDR3 DNA is TGTGCCAGCACTGGCCCGCTAGTCACCCAGTACTTC. Encoded protein: CASTGPLVTQYF.

The gene calls are TRBV28 and TRBJ1-2, with TRBD1 as a possible D gene (6 bases). The germline gives CDR1 MDHEN, CDR2 SYDVKM. Trimming removed 5 bases at V and 3 bases at J, with 16 bases between. This CDR3 spans 15 amino acids. The CDR3 loop reads CASSIRGGWDYGYTF. As DNA, the CDR3 is TGTGCCAGCAGTATTAGGGGGGGCTGGGACTATGGCTACACCTTC.

V gene TRBV19 combines with J gene TRBJ1-4; TRBD1 might be the D (6 bases). V was trimmed by 8 bases and J by 10 bases, leaving 17 bases between them. Germline V CDR1 and CDR2: LNHDA, SQIVND (reference sequence). This CDR3 has 13 amino acids. CDR3 region: CASCETGPGKLFF. CDR3 DNA sequence: TGTGCCAGTTGCGAGACAGGACCGGGAAAACTGTTTTTT.

The V gene is TRBV5-1, the J gene TRBJ1-5, with a tentative D call TRBD1 (6 bases). CDR3 length: 14 amino acids. CDR1 and CDR2 (germline): SGHRS, YFSETQ. Trimming removed 5 bases from V and 0 bases from J, with 9 bases in between. The CDR3: CASRPDSSNQPQHF. Written as DNA, the CDR3 is TGCGCCAGCAGACCGGACAGTAGCAATCAGCCCCAGCATTTT.

The rearrangement links TRBV3-1 (or the pseudogene TRBV3-2) to TRBJ2-5; 8 bases line up with TRBD2. The CDR3 consists of 14 residues. V trimming: 9 bases; J trimming: 5 bases; junction bases outside the gene matches: 11. Germline CDR1 LGHDT, CDR2 YNNKEL (reference sequence). The CDR3 sequence is CASMEAGVPETQYF. The DNA of the CDR3 is TGTGCCAGTATGGAAGCGGGGGTGCCTGAGACCCAGTACTTC.

This sequence joins TRBV28 and TRBJ1-1; possibly TRBD1 for D (5 bases). Trimming left V 6 bases short and J 1 base short, with 12 bases between. This CDR3 contains 14 residues. Germline-derived CDR1 and CDR2 are MDHEN and SYDVKM. In DNA form, the CDR3 reads TGTGCCAGCAGGCCAAAGGGGCCGAACACTGAAGCTTTCTTT. Protein sequence: CASRPKGPNTEAFF.

This clone was counted only a few times. The chain combines TRBV7-6 with TRBJ1-5; 7 nucleotides align to TRBD1. The CDR3 is made up of 16 amino acids. V shed 5 bases, J shed 0 bases, and the junction held 7 bases outside the gene matches. Germline V lookup: CDR1 SGHVS, CDR2 FNYEAQ. This CDR3 is CASSPSGQPSNQPQHF. CDR3 coding DNA: TGTGCCAGCAGCCCCTCGGGACAGCCTAGCAATCAGCCCCAGCATTTT. The full variable domain, in which reference TRBV7-6 and TRBJ1-5 provide the parts outside the CDR3, is GAGVSQSPRYKVTKRGQDVALRCDPISGHVSLYWYRQALGQGPEFLTYFNYEAQQDKSGLPNDRFSAERPEGSISTLTIQRTEQRDSAMYRCASSPSGQPSNQPQHFGDGTRLSIL.